This T cell receptor beta chain was profiled in a study of blood T cell repertoires in COVID-19. For the study at large: Samples of COVID-19 (acute and convalescent) were obtained from the United States, Italy and Spain. The cDNA or gDNA used as material had been derived from T cells, B-cell-depleted T cells, or PBMCs.

Produced via immunoSEQ multiplex PCR; TCRdb's table is partial and in-frame only. The profile shows fewer than 150,000 clones, approximately 85% of them singletons. CDR3 length: 18 amino acids. V was clipped by 2 bases and J by 0 bases, with 19 bases between them. Germline CDR1 SGHVS, CDR2 FQNEAQ. Sample: peripheral blood. The clonotype comes from a human donor in a cohort sampled during active COVID-19. The rearrangement uses TRBV7-8 and TRBJ1-1; D is possibly TRBD1 (6 bases). The CDR3 here is CASSLISFRTALNTEAFF. CDR3 in DNA: TGTGCCAGCAGCTTAATATCTTTCCGGACAGCCCTGAACACTGAAGCTTTCTTT.